These 29 T cell receptor beta chains share one sample of origin, sequenced in a study of beta chain features in type 1 diabetes. The sequenced template was cDNA made from the entire isolated RNA. Assay used: immunoSEQ multiplex PCR; TCRdb lists only in-frame clones, some missing. The data show about 140,000 clones, 9% to 10% seen once. The material sequenced was central memory CD4+ T cells from blood. Source of these receptors: a woman aged 40 to 49 in good health.

V and J are TRBV7-2 and TRBJ2-4; D is unclear. Trimming removed 2 bases at V and 8 bases at J, with 16 bases between. The CDR3 loop spans 15 amino acids. The germline V gene encodes CDR1 SGHTA and CDR2 FQGNSA. The CDR3 is CASSLSFGRQDIQYF. The CDR3 DNA reads as TGTGCCAGCAGCTTAAGCTTTGGGCGTCAAGACATTCAGTACTTC.

This clone has just a few counts. CDR3 in DNA: TGTGCCAGCAGCTTAGGGGGACTGGACAGGGGCTCCTACAATGAGCAGTTCTTC. Its translation: CASSLGGLDRGSYNEQFF. The V gene is TRBV11-2, the J gene TRBJ2-1; 9 bases align to TRBD1. From germline, CDR1 is SGHAT and CDR2 FQNNGV. V shed 1 base and J 0 bases; nucleotides not matched to a gene: 7. CDR3 length: 18 amino acids.

This chain uses TRBV5-4 with TRBJ1-4; D unresolved. This CDR3 is built from 15 residues. Trimming cost V 3 bases and J 3 bases, with 12 bases left between them. CDR1 is SGHNT, CDR2 YYREEE, per germline (reference sequence). The CDR3 DNA sequence: TGTGCCAGCAGCTCCCCCGGGAGCGCTAATGAAAAACTGTTTTTT. Its protein product is CASSSPGSANEKLFF.

This clone was counted only a few times. This chain connects TRBV6-6 to TRBJ1-5; 7 nucleotides line up with TRBD1. The CDR3 covers 15 residues. Germline CDR1 and CDR2: MNHNY and SVGAGI (reference sequence). The V segment lost 5 bases and the J segment 1 base; nucleotides outside the gene matches: 5. The CDR3 loop reads CASSRQGISNQPQHF. The CDR3 DNA reads as TGTGCCAGCAGTCGACAGGGTATAAGCAATCAGCCCCAGCATTTT.

In its sample, this clone was seen a few times. V and J are TRBV21-1 and TRBJ1-5. TRBV21-1 is assigned pseudogene status. CDR3 length: 14 residues. The CDR3 sequence: CASSPGGGIRPQHF. The CDR3 DNA sequence: TGTGCCAGCAGCCCCGGCGGGGGAATCAGGCCCCAGCATTTT.

Ten or more counts support this clone. The CDR3 loop reads CASSSLGGYYGYTF. CDR3 DNA: TGTGCCAGCAGCTCGCTGGGGGGGTACTATGGCTACACCTTC. V usage is TRBV11-2 and J usage is TRBJ1-2; possible D gene TRBD1, 5 bases. Germline loops: CDR1 SGHAT, CDR2 FQNNGV. V lost 4 bases, J lost 3 bases, and 12 bases lay in between. The length of the CDR3 is 14 residues. The variable domain in full, completed from reference TRBV11-2 and TRBJ1-2, reads EAGVAQSPRYKIIEKRQSVAFWCNPISGHATLYWYQQILGQGPKLLIQFQNNGVVDDSQLPKDRFSAERLKGVDSTLKIQPAKLEDSAVYLCASSSLGGYYGYTFGSGTRLTVV.

In nucleotides, the CDR3 is TGTGCCAGTAGTATCTTCGGGGGGGGGTCCAAAAACATTCAGTACTTC. Residues: CASSIFGGGSKNIQYF. The V call is TRBV19, the J call TRBJ2-4; 8 bases are a match to TRBD2. V dropped 3 bases and J dropped 2; count of bases not matched to a gene: 6. CDR1 is LNHDA and CDR2 is SQIVND in the germline V gene (reference sequence). CDR3 length: 16 residues.

This clone was counted only a few times. This chain links TRBV18 with TRBJ2-3; possible D gene TRBD2, 6 bases. Germline CDR1 is KGHSH and CDR2 is LQKENI. The CDR3 totals 15 residues. Between the trimmed V and J ends, which lost 3 bases and 4 bases, there was a span of 14 bases. The CDR3 DNA is TGTGCCAGCTCACCCCCGACTAGTTCCCCAGATACGCAGTATTTT. Translating gives CASSPPTSSPDTQYF.

This clone was detected a few times. The rearrangement links TRBV7-2 to TRBJ1-3; D is possibly TRBD1 (5 bases). Per germline, CDR1 SGHTA and CDR2 FQGNSA. The CDR3 is made up of 14 amino acids. V gave up 6 bases and J gave up 1 base, with 10 bases separating them. CDR3 coding DNA: TGTGCCAGCAGGGCCAGGGCGTCTGGAAACACCATATATTTT. It translates to CASRARASGNTIYF.

This clone was recorded many times. The chain links TRBV4-2 to TRBJ1-6, with 7 bases that match TRBD1. The CDR3 contains 16 residues. V dropped 0 bases and J dropped 7; count of bases not matched to a gene: 6. In germline, CDR1 is LGHNA, CDR2 YNFKEQ. The chain's CDR3 is CASSQDLLGQNSPLHF. The CDR3, as DNA: TGTGCCAGCAGCCAAGATCTTTTGGGACAGAATTCACCCCTCCACTTT.

This clone turned up a few times. The rearrangement uses TRBV25-1 and TRBJ2-2; no clear D gene. The V gene lost 4 bases and the J gene lost 5 bases, with 17 bases spanning the gap. The CDR3 is 16 amino acids. Germline V gene data show CDR1 as MGHDK and CDR2 as SYGVNS. Here the CDR3 reads CASSVPGSLKTGELFF. CDR3 in DNA: TGTGCCAGCAGTGTGCCGGGTAGTCTGAAGACCGGGGAGCTGTTTTTT.

This clone was detected only a few times. The chain uses TRBV2 and TRBJ2-7; maybe TRBD2 (5 bases). The CDR3 loop spans 13 amino acids. Trimming cost V 7 bases and J 1 base, with 11 bases left between them. Germline V lookup: CDR1 SNHLY, CDR2 FYNNEI. The CDR3 coding sequence is TGTGCCAGCACCGAACGGGGTTCCTACGAGCAGTACTTC. Translating it yields CASTERGSYEQYF.

As to this clone: Other DNA sequences in this specimen translate into the identical CDR3. The CDR3 DNA follows: TGTGCCAGCAGCCTCCCCGGACAGAAAGAGACCCAGTACTTC. Amino acids: CASSLPGQKETQYF. V and J are TRBV4-2 and TRBJ2-5; D possibly corresponds to TRBD1 (6 bases). CDR1 is LGHNA, CDR2 YNFKEQ, per germline. The V end was cut by 4 bases, the J end by 3 bases, with 12 bases between. CDR3 length: 14 amino acids.

V is TRBV5-1 and J is TRBJ1-6; a weak D match, TRBD1 (5 bases). In germline, CDR1 is SGHRS, CDR2 YFSETQ. There are 15 residues in the CDR3. V was shortened by 1 base and J by 6 bases, with 11 bases between the two germline ends. CDR3: CASSLREDSNSPLHF. DNA of the CDR3: TGCGCCAGCAGCTTGAGGGAAGACAGTAATTCACCCCTCCACTTT.

This clone was found a few times. This rearrangement joins TRBV19 to TRBJ1-1; the match to TRBD1 covers 7 bases. Germline trimming cut 6 bases from V and 10 bases from J; bases unmatched to any gene: 11. The CDR3 is 13 residues long. Germline CDR1 LNHDA, CDR2 SQIVND (reference sequence). The CDR3 region is CASSRTGPRTAFF. The CDR3 DNA reads as TGTGCCAGTAGCCGGACAGGCCCCAGGACAGCTTTCTTT.

This clone was found a few times. The rearrangement uses TRBV15 and TRBJ1-5, with 10 bases fitting TRBD1. The length of the CDR3 is 16 residues. V dropped 5 bases and J dropped 6; count of bases not matched to a gene: 10. Germline CDR1 LNHNV, CDR2 YYDKDF (reference sequence). Here the CDR3 DNA reads TGTGCCACCAGCCCCCGACAGGGGGCTTTTATTCAGCCCCAGCATTTT. This gives the protein CATSPRQGAFIQPQHF.

This chain uses TRBV2 with TRBJ2-1, with TRBD2 matching 8 bases. V was pared by 0 bases and J by 4 bases, with 11 bases of the junction left unmatched. Per the germline V gene, CDR1 is SNHLY and CDR2 is FYNNEI. The CDR3 extends over 18 amino acids. This CDR3 reads CASSEARGKLAAYNEQFF. CDR3 coding DNA: TGTGCCAGCAGTGAAGCTCGAGGGAAACTAGCGGCGTACAATGAGCAGTTCTTC.

This clone has just a few counts. The V call is TRBV18, the J call TRBJ2-7, with 11 bases identical to TRBD2. This CDR3 has 15 residues. V was clipped by 6 bases and J by 0 bases; unmatched bases: 4. Germline V gives CDR1 KGHSH, CDR2 LQKENI. The CDR3 DNA sequence: TGTGCCAGCTCGGAGGGGACTAGCGGCTCCTACGAGCAGTACTTC. This codes for CASSEGTSGSYEQYF.

This chain uses TRBV2 with TRBJ1-2; D is undetermined. V shed 11 bases and J shed 10 bases, with 20 bases lying between them. This CDR3 is built from 12 residues. Germline-derived CDR1 and CDR2 are SNHLY and FYNNEI. For the CDR3, the DNA is TGTGCCGACCGTATAGATGGAGGCGCCTACACCTTC. As protein: CADRIDGGAYTF.

The chain recombines TRBV11-2 with TRBJ1-6; D is unresolved. Trimming removed 5 bases at V and 9 bases at J, with 17 bases between. CDR1 is SGHAT and CDR2 is FQNNGV in the germline V gene. This CDR3 has 15 amino acids. This chain's CDR3 is CASSPYNAPGSPLHF. The CDR3 nucleotides read TGTGCCAGCAGCCCCTACAACGCCCCGGGTTCACCCCTCCACTTT.

In this sample, this clone turned up a few times. V and J are TRBV4-1 and TRBJ2-3; TRBD1 aligns across 7 bases. Germline CDR1 is MGHRA and CDR2 is YSYEKL. The V gene end was trimmed by 4 bases and the J gene end by 4 bases; junction bases not matched to a gene: 2. The CDR3 is 13 amino acids. The CDR3 spells CASSLQGADTQYF. CDR3 in DNA: TGCGCCAGCAGCCTGCAGGGGGCAGATACGCAGTATTTT.

This clone was detected a few times. V is TRBV11-2 and J is TRBJ1-1; a possible D gene is TRBD1 (5 bases). V was pared by 5 bases and J by 2 bases, with 15 bases between. CDR3 length: 15 amino acids. Germline V gives CDR1 SGHAT, CDR2 FQNNGV. The CDR3 is CASSLMGGRNTEAFF. Here the CDR3 DNA reads TGTGCCAGCAGCCTGATGGGGGGTCGTAACACTGAAGCTTTCTTT.

This clone was found a few times. The chain recombines TRBV6-5 with TRBJ2-5; 9 nucleotides align to TRBD2. The tail of the sequence fits TRBJ2-7 better, so the J call may be wrong. Germline V gene lookup returns CDR1 MNHEY and CDR2 SVGAGI. The CDR3 sequence is 15 residues long. In nucleotides, the CDR3 is TGTGCCAGCAGTTACGGGCGGGGGGGCCCCTACGAGCAGTACTTC. Protein: CASSYGRGGPYEQYF.

This clone was picked up many times. This rearrangement joins TRBV5-4 to TRBJ2-2; a weak D match, TRBD2 (5 bases). The germline V and J ends were trimmed by 4 bases and 4 bases, with 11 bases remaining between them. Germline V lookup: CDR1 SGHNT, CDR2 YYREEE (reference sequence). The CDR3 is 14 residues long. The CDR3 reads CASSPTILTGELFF. For the CDR3, the DNA is TGTGCCAGCAGCCCGACTATCCTCACCGGGGAGCTGTTTTTT. Full variable domain (outside the CDR3, taken from reference TRBV5-4 and TRBJ2-2): ETGVTQSPTHLIKTRGQQVTLRCSSQSGHNTVSWYQQALGQGPQFIFQYYREEENGRGNFPPRFSGLQFPNYSSELNVNALELDDSALYLCASSPTILTGELFFGEGSRLTVL.

The V and J genes are TRBV6-5 and TRBJ1-2; 7 positions agree with TRBD1. V lost 8 bases, J lost 3 bases, and 3 bases stayed unmatched. Germline CDR1 is MNHEY and CDR2 is SVGAGI. This CDR3 spans 12 amino acids. The CDR3 DNA follows: TGTGCCAGCGGCGACAGGGACTATGGCTACACCTTC. This encodes CASGDRDYGYTF.

This clone showed up many times. The genes are TRBV5-1 and TRBJ2-3, with 10 bases aligning to TRBD2. This CDR3 region has 17 residues. V lost 1 base to trimming and J lost 10 bases; unmatched junction nucleotides: 15. Germline V gene lookup returns CDR1 SGHRS and CDR2 YFSETQ. CDR3 sequence: CASSLSLAGVSEAAQYF. The CDR3 nucleotides read TGCGCCAGCAGCTTGTCCCTAGCGGGGGTCTCCGAGGCCGCGCAGTATTTT. The whole variable domain, remainder taken from reference TRBV5-1 and TRBJ2-3, is KAGVTQTPRYLIKTRGQQVTLSCSPISGHRSVSWYQQTPGQGLQFLFEYFSETQRNKGNFPGRFSGRQFSNSRSEMNVSTLELGDSALYLCASSLSLAGVSEAAQYFGPGTRLTVL.

This clone was seen a few times. V usage is TRBV19 and J usage is TRBJ1-5; tentative D call: TRBD1 (5 bases). V gave up 11 bases and J gave up 6 bases, with 17 bases separating them. The CDR3 is 13 residues long. Germline V gene data show CDR1 as LNHDA and CDR2 as SQIVND (reference sequence). The CDR3 nucleotides are TGTGCCGGCGGAGGGTCAGGGTTTCAGCCCCAGCATTTT. Protein product: CAGGGSGFQPQHF.

The chain recombines TRBV7-9 with TRBJ1-4, with D uncertain. The germline V and J ends were trimmed by 4 bases and 10 bases, with 16 bases remaining between them. The germline V gene encodes CDR1 SEHNR and CDR2 FQNEAQ (reference sequence). This CDR3 is 14 amino acids long. The CDR3 here is CASSWAERAGKLFF. In DNA form, the CDR3 reads TGTGCCAGCAGCTGGGCCGAACGAGCGGGAAAACTGTTTTTT.

This clone was observed at least ten times. The genes are TRBV7-6 and TRBJ2-2; D unclear. V dropped 1 base and J dropped 8 bases, with 8 bases sitting between them. The germline V gene encodes CDR1 SGHVS and CDR2 FNYEAQ. The CDR3 covers 13 residues. In nucleotides, the CDR3 is TGTGCCAGCAGCTTAGGTGAAGCTGGGGAGCTGTTTTTT. It codes for CASSLGEAGELFF.